This T cell receptor beta chain is drawn from a study of blood T cell repertoires in COVID-19. Overall study: Some COVID-19 samples were acute and others convalescent; all came from the United States, Italy and Spain. Nucleic acid was either cDNA or gDNA, and it came from T cells, B-cell-depleted T cells, or PBMCs.

Study members were between about 18 and 100 years old and lived in around 24 US regions. This CDR3 has 13 amino acids. Germline V gene lookup returns CDR1 LNHDA and CDR2 SQIVND (reference sequence). V lost 6 bases and J 3 bases, leaving 11 bases between the germline ends. In the original workflow: Amplification of reference gene primers provided the estimated nucleated cell counts. Measured with immunoSEQ multiplex PCR; TCRdb has only the in-frame clones, and not every one. That table furnishes V, J and clone size, whereas the DNA furnished D and trimming. The sample shows approximately 360,000 clones, 70% to 90% of them seen only once.

The chain carries TRBV19 and TRBJ1-2; D remains ambiguous. The receptor was isolated from a woman in her twenties or thirties with acute COVID-19. Specimen: PBMCs or T cells enriched from blood (not recorded which). The CDR3 DNA is TGTGCCAGTAGATTCCGACACGACTATGGCTACACCTTC. Its translation is CASRFRHDYGYTF.